What follows are 13 T cell receptor beta chains derived from one specimen sequenced in a study of Tregs in tolerant kidney transplant recipients. The protocol was immunoSEQ multiplex PCR, while the TCRdb copy is restricted to in-frame clones and leaves out a portion. The table includes under 300,000 clones, roughly 84% detected once. The sample comprised CD4+ T cells from blood. These receptors all stem from a human donor in good health.

This chain uses TRBV7-6 with TRBJ1-5; 9 positions agree with TRBD1. The CDR3 extends over 17 amino acids. Germline V gives CDR1 SGHVS, CDR2 FNYEAQ. V gave up 8 bases and J gave up 1 base; unmatched junction bases: 12. The CDR3 coding sequence is TGTGCCAGCTTCCTCACCGGGACAGGGTGGAGCAATCAGCCCCAGCATTTT. Protein: CASFLTGTGWSNQPQHF.

The genes are TRBV9 and TRBJ2-2, with D maybe TRBD1 (6 bases). V lost 2 bases to trimming and J lost 2 bases, with 10 bases between them. Germline loops: CDR1 SGDLS, CDR2 YYNGEE. The CDR3 loop spans 15 amino acids. CDR3 amino acids: CASSVGQINTGELFF. The CDR3 DNA reads as TGTGCCAGCAGCGTGGGACAAATTAACACCGGGGAGCTGTTTTTT.

The V and J genes are TRBV11-2 and TRBJ2-7; 8 positions match TRBD1. Germline CDR1 SGHAT, CDR2 FQNNGV. The CDR3 loop spans 15 amino acids. With 5 bases clipped from V and 1 base from J, the junction kept 7 bases outside the gene matches. In DNA, the CDR3 is TGTGCCAGCAGCCCTGTCAGGGGGCCTTCCTACGAGCAGTACTTC. Translation gives CASSPVRGPSYEQYF.

The chain joins TRBV7-8 to TRBJ1-2; 10 nucleotides match TRBD1. The CDR3 has 16 residues. Germline CDR1 and CDR2: SGHVS and FQNEAQ. The J segment lost 4 bases and the V segment lost 4 bases, leaving 9 bases of the junction unmatched. DNA for the CDR3: TGTGCCAGCAGCTCCACGACAGGGGGCGACGGCTATGGCTACACCTTC. Encoded protein: CASSSTTGGDGYGYTF. The variable domain in full, with the rest retrieved from reference TRBV7-8 and TRBJ1-2, is GAGVSQSPRYKVAKRGQDVALRCDPISGHVSLFWYQQALGQGPEFLTYFQNEAQLDKSGLPSDRFFAERPEGSVSTLKIQRTQQEDSAVYLCASSSTTGGDGYGYTFGSGTRLTVV.

The V and J genes are TRBV11-3 and TRBJ1-1; D is possibly TRBD1 (5 bases). The CDR3 spans 13 residues. V lost 3 bases to trimming and J lost 5 bases, with 10 bases between them. CDR1 is SGHNT and CDR2 is YENEEA in the germline V gene. The CDR3: CASSFSPGTEAFF. As DNA, the CDR3 is TGTGCCAGCAGCTTTAGCCCAGGGACTGAAGCTTTCTTT.

The CDR3 here is CASSLGTSGGTDTQYF. As DNA, the CDR3 is TGCGCCAGCAGCTTGGGGACTAGCGGGGGCACAGATACGCAGTATTTT. The chain couples TRBV5-1 to TRBJ2-3, with 12 bases aligning to TRBD2. V lost 0 bases and J lost 1; bases outside the gene matches: 0. The CDR3 loop spans 16 amino acids. Looked up from germline, CDR1 is SGHRS and CDR2 is YFSETQ.

The V and J genes are TRBV5-1 and TRBJ1-2; a possible D gene is TRBD1 (6 bases). There are 13 residues in the CDR3. In germline, CDR1 is SGHRS, CDR2 YFSETQ. The V end was cut by 4 bases, the J end by 4 bases, with 11 bases between. The CDR3 nucleotides are TGCGCCAGCAGCCGAGAGGGGGGCTATGGCTACACCTTC. Its translation is CASSREGGYGYTF.

The chain employs TRBV5-1 and TRBJ2-3; weak D call: TRBD2 (6 bases). Germline V lookup: CDR1 SGHRS, CDR2 YFSETQ. The CDR3 totals 15 residues. Trimming shortened V by 1 base and J by 3 bases, and 12 bases separated the two germline ends. The CDR3 sequence: CASSLSSGTTDTQYF. The CDR3 nucleotides are TGCGCCAGCAGCTTGTCCTCGGGGACTACAGATACGCAGTATTTT.

This chain links TRBV6-1 with TRBJ1-1; 8 bases agree with TRBD1. V lost 7 bases and J lost 4; bases outside the gene matches: 8. The CDR3 extends over 14 amino acids. The germline V gene has CDR1 MNHNS and CDR2 SASEGT. CDR3 protein: CASKTGQGGTEAFF. The CDR3 DNA follows: TGTGCCAGCAAAACCGGACAGGGAGGCACTGAAGCTTTCTTT.

This sequence joins TRBV7-8 and TRBJ2-3; 15 bases are shared with TRBD2. This CDR3 comprises 17 residues. After removal of 3 bases from V and 1 base from J, the junction contained 2 bases not matched to a gene. The germline V gene has CDR1 SGHVS and CDR2 FQNEAQ. The CDR3 protein is CASSLGLAGGRTDTQYF. DNA for the CDR3: TGTGCCAGCAGCTTGGGACTAGCGGGAGGTCGCACAGATACGCAGTATTTT.

V gene TRBV6-1 combines with J gene TRBJ2-7; 11 positions match TRBD1. The CDR3 loop spans 11 amino acids. Germline values: CDR1 MNHNS, CDR2 SASEGT. The junction had 4 bases not matched to a gene; V was cut back by 9 bases and J by 9 bases. The CDR3 DNA sequence: TGTGCCAGTGGACAGGGGGCTAGGCAGTACTTC. Translating gives CASGQGARQYF.

This clone showed up just a few times. In DNA, the CDR3 is TGTGCCAGCAGTGGAGGGGCAGCAAGCACAGATACGCAGTATTTT. As protein: CASSGGAASTDTQYF. The gene calls are TRBV2 and TRBJ2-3; D assignment may be TRBD1 or TRBD2 (5 bases each). The V gene's germline CDR1 is SNHLY and CDR2 FYNNEI. The CDR3 is made up of 15 amino acids. Trimming left V 4 bases short and J 0 bases short, with 11 bases between.

In this sample, this clone turned up once. V usage is TRBV5-1 and J usage is TRBJ1-2, with a possible D match to TRBD1 (5 bases). The CDR3 loop spans 15 amino acids. Trimming left V 4 bases short and J 0 bases short, with 13 bases between. From germline, CDR1 is SGHRS and CDR2 YFSETQ. The CDR3 region has the DNA TGCGCCAGCAGCCCGCGACAGACTACTAACTATGGCTACACCTTC. This gives the protein CASSPRQTTNYGYTF.